The T cell receptor (beta chain) under discussion was sequenced for a study of shared clonotypes between healthy human individuals. General study findings and limits: Non-shared clonotypes had lower generation probabilities than those shared by all four donors.

Here immunoSEQ multiplex PCR was the method, and the copy in TCRdb shows in-frame clones only, minus some. The sample comprises 2 million to 3 million clones, 93% of which are singletons, and 0.36% rests with the top ten. Per germline, CDR1 SGHRS and CDR2 YFSETQ. Trimming cost V 2 bases and J 0 bases, with 11 bases left between them. The CDR3 contains 15 residues. This clone was detected once. The antigen is undetermined. The sequence came from a young man in good health. Some clones in this sample may be carry-over from other donors' samples. V is TRBV5-1 and J is TRBJ1-1, with D perhaps matching TRBD1 (5 bases). Sample: naive CD4+ T cells from PBMCs. Subset in this sample: CD45RA+ positively selected. CDR3 in amino acids: CASSLSRRVNTEAFF. The CDR3 region has the DNA TGCGCCAGCAGCTTATCTCGCAGGGTGAACACTGAAGCTTTCTTT.